The 5 T cell receptor beta chains below come from one sample, sequenced in a study of Ad26.COV2.S vaccination and SARS-CoV-2 variants. Sequencing was performed with immunoSEQ multiplex PCR; in TCRdb, only in-frame clones are kept and a portion is missing. The data hold about 350,000 clones, with 85% to 90% observed a single time. As to treatment: around 19 received Ad26.COV2.S at low or high dose, single or two shots; roughly five received placebo; per-sample allocation not given. Samples came from day 63 after the first vaccine or placebo injection. This material consisted of peripheral blood, taken in a trial of Ad26.COV2.S vaccine versus placebo. All receptors come from a person aged 18-65 years who received the Ad26.COV2.S COVID-19 vaccine or a placebo.

This rearrangement joins TRBV7-2 to TRBJ1-2; 10 bases line up with TRBD1. V gave up 3 bases and J gave up 5 bases; unmatched junction bases: 12. Looked up from germline, CDR1 is SGHTA and CDR2 is FQGNSA. There are 17 residues in the CDR3. The DNA of the CDR3 is TGTGCCAGCAGCTTGGGTCCCGGGACAGGGGTAGGGTATGGCTACACCTTC. Residues: CASSLGPGTGVGYGYTF.

The chain links TRBV3-1 (or the pseudogene TRBV3-2) to TRBJ2-2; 9 bases fit TRBD1. CDR1 LGHDT and CDR2 YNNKEL come from the germline V gene (reference sequence). The CDR3 loop spans 15 amino acids. Trimming cost V 4 bases and J 2 bases; bases outside gene matches: 2. CDR3 DNA: TGTGCCAGCAGCCCGGACAGGGGAAACACCGGGGAGCTGTTTTTT. Translation gives CASSPDRGNTGELFF.

The chain joins TRBV2 to TRBJ1-4; 9 bases are a match to TRBD1. After removal of 7 bases from V and 11 bases from J, the junction contained 11 bases not matched to a gene. Per germline, CDR1 SNHLY and CDR2 FYNNEI. The CDR3 extends over 14 amino acids. CDR3: CASKLDRGDWKLFF. The CDR3 coding sequence is TGTGCCAGCAAGCTAGACAGGGGGGATTGGAAACTGTTTTTT.

The chain recombines TRBV5-1 with TRBJ2-7; tentative D call: TRBD2 (6 bases). The CDR3 runs 15 residues. Germline values: CDR1 SGHRS, CDR2 YFSETQ. The ends were cut back, 4 bases at V and 1 base at J, with 15 bases in the middle. CDR3 in DNA: TGCGCCAGCAGCCTAGCTGCCGGGGGATCCTACGAGCAGTACTTC. Amino acid sequence: CASSLAAGGSYEQYF.

V gene TRBV10-1 combines with J gene TRBJ2-3; 12 bases line up with TRBD2. V shed 10 bases and J 2 bases; nucleotides not matched to a gene: 4. This CDR3 has 14 residues. Germline-derived CDR1 and CDR2 are WNHNN and SYGVQD (reference sequence). The CDR3 here is CATRTSGTTDTQYF. Written as DNA, the CDR3 is TGCGCCACCAGGACTAGCGGGACCACAGATACGCAGTATTTT.